The 9 T cell receptor beta chains below were found in one sample sequenced in a study of blood T cells in healthy people across ages. Combining a sample-barcoded 5' primer with a J-beta primer mix, a second PCR ran for about 7 to 11 cycles. TCRdb used MiXCR to reprocess the 5' RACE reads, holding one entry per CDR3 protein. The top ten hold 41% of the sample, which has roughly 800,000 distinct CDR3 sequences, 53% seen once. The source material was blood. The receptors come from a man older than 75 in good health.

A few counts support this clonotype. The V gene is TRBV10-3, the J gene TRBJ2-1; no clear D gene. The CDR3 consists of 11 residues. The germline V gene encodes CDR1 ENHRY and CDR2 SYGVKD. The ends were cut back, 4 bases at V and 5 bases at J, with 3 bases in the middle. CDR3 in DNA: TGTGCCATCAGTGGTGACAATGAGCAGTTCTTC. Protein: CAISGDNEQFF.

This clonotype was seen more than once but under ten times. Written as DNA, the CDR3 is TGTGCCCACTCTGGGGCCAACGTCCTGACTTTC. Amino acid sequence: CAHSGANVLTF. The chain joins TRBV7-9 to TRBJ2-6; D ambiguous. The CDR3 has 11 amino acids. Germline V CDR1 and CDR2: SEHNR, FQNEAQ (reference sequence). The ends were cut back, 11 bases at V and 0 bases at J, with 2 bases in the middle.

The chain combines TRBV6-1 with TRBJ2-7, with D unclear. Trimming stripped 7 bases from V and 3 bases from J, with 16 bases between. Germline CDR1 MNHNS, CDR2 SASEGT. The CDR3 has 14 amino acids. Here the CDR3 reads CASNAMARDYEQYF. DNA of the CDR3: TGTGCCAGCAACGCTATGGCGAGAGACTACGAGCAGTACTTC.

The table lists this clonotype with a few counts. This chain links TRBV6-1 with TRBJ2-5, with a tentative D call TRBD1 (6 bases). The germline V and J ends were trimmed by 3 bases and 11 bases, with 13 bases remaining between them. CDR3 length equals 12 residues. The V gene's germline CDR1 is MNHNS and CDR2 SASEGT. The CDR3 DNA sequence: TGTGCCAGCAGTGACTACAGGGTCTGGCAGTACTTC. Translation: CASSDYRVWQYF.

CDR3: CASSLGLAGGSLYNEQFF. The CDR3 region has the DNA TGTGCCAGCAGCCTCGGACTAGCGGGAGGTTCGCTCTACAATGAGCAGTTCTTC. J is TRBJ2-1 and V is TRBV3-1; 14 bases agree with TRBD2. Trimming removed 4 bases from V and 3 bases from J; junction bases left unmatched: 8. Germline-derived CDR1 and CDR2 are LGHDT and YNNKEL (reference sequence). The CDR3 is 18 residues long.

J is TRBJ1-1 and V is TRBV24-1; D may be TRBD1 (5 bases). V was shortened by 8 bases and J by 1 base, with 16 bases between the two germline ends. CDR3 size: 15 residues. Germline CDR1 reads KGHDR; CDR2 reads SFDVKD. CDR3 DNA: TGTGCCACCAACATTCCCCGGGGCAAGAACACTGAAGCTTTCTTT. It specifies CATNIPRGKNTEAFF.

The chain uses TRBV7-8 and TRBJ1-5, with D possibly matching TRBD1 (5 bases). Per germline, CDR1 SGHVS and CDR2 FQNEAQ. The CDR3 totals 16 residues. V was cut by 0 bases and J by 3 bases, with 12 bases left in between. The chain's CDR3 is CASSLAWAGYNQPQHF. The CDR3 DNA reads as TGTGCCAGCAGCTTAGCGTGGGCAGGGTACAATCAGCCCCAGCATTTT.

This clonotype was seen a single time. The chain uses TRBV5-1 and TRBJ1-1; no reliable D call. V was cut by 1 base and J by 1 base, with 11 bases left in between. Germline lookup yields CDR1 SGHRS and CDR2 YFSETQ. The CDR3 is 15 amino acids. The CDR3 reads CASSLSFRGNTEAFF. DNA for the CDR3: TGCGCCAGCAGCTTGAGTTTCCGGGGGAACACTGAAGCTTTCTTT.

The rearrangement joins TRBV27 to TRBJ1-1, with D perhaps TRBD1 (5 bases). The V end lost 3 bases, the J end lost 4 bases, and 12 bases lay between the germline ends. CDR3 length: 14 residues. Looked up from germline, CDR1 is MNHEY and CDR2 is SMNVEV (reference sequence). The CDR3 bases are TGTGCCAGCAGTTTCCGGCAGGGCGGCACTGAAGCTTTCTTT. Its translation: CASSFRQGGTEAFF.